What follows are 3 T cell receptor beta chains derived from one specimen sequenced in a study of T cell responses to AZD1222 COVID-19 vaccine (dated by TCRdb to 2020 to 2023). Library preparation was by the immunoSEQ multiplex PCR assay. TCRdb obtained this table from immuneACCESS and retained in-frame rearrangements with V and J assigned. These tables miss some clones; where compared with another copy, unresolved V genes account for less than half of the shortfall, and the remainder is unexplained. The sample data list 210,000 or so clones, and 90% to 95% of these were observed just once. Over 1.5% of the sample goes to the ten largest clones. What the time point label conveys for this sample: about 28 days (+/-7) after the second vaccine dose. What this sample's treatment or condition label stands for: meningococcal conjugate vaccine given as trial control. Sequenced material: peripheral blood, taken 28 days after the second dose of the MenACWY control vaccine. The receptors here all came from an adult who received the MenACWY meningococcal vaccine as a control.

The chain uses TRBV11-3 and TRBJ2-7; possible D gene TRBD2, 5 bases. CDR3 length: 14 residues. Germline assignment: CDR1 SGHNT and CDR2 YENEEA. V lost 5 bases and J 1 base, leaving 12 bases between the germline ends. This CDR3 reads CASSPGGSSYEQYF. The CDR3 DNA reads as TGTGCCAGCAGCCCCGGAGGCAGTTCCTACGAGCAGTACTTC.

The J gene is TRBJ1-2, the V gene TRBV5-5; possible D gene TRBD1, 5 bases. Germline assignment: CDR1 SGHKS and CDR2 YYEKEE (reference sequence). The CDR3 is 13 residues long. V lost 3 bases, J lost 5 bases, and 11 bases lay in between. The CDR3 is CASSSDGTYGYTF. DNA for the CDR3: TGTGCCAGCAGCTCTGACGGGACGTATGGCTACACCTTC. The full variable domain, rest sourced from reference TRBV5-5 and TRBJ1-2, is DAGVTQSPTHLIKTRGQQVTLRCSPISGHKSVSWYQQVLGQGPQFIFQYYEKEERGRGNFPDRFSARQFPNYSSELNVNALLLGDSALYLCASSSDGTYGYTFGSGTRLTVV.

The V call is TRBV4-3, the J call TRBJ1-2; D is possibly TRBD1 (5 bases). The CDR3 loop spans 12 amino acids. In germline, CDR1 is LGHNA, CDR2 YSLEER. Trimming took 6 bases from V and 5 from J, leaving 10 bases between them. The CDR3, as DNA: TGCGCCAGCAGGGGGCGGCTTTATGGCTACACCTTC. It specifies CASRGRLYGYTF.